These 15 T cell receptor beta chains came from one sample sequenced in a study of blood T cell repertoires in COVID-19. Profiled with immunoSEQ multiplex PCR; TCRdb holds only in-frame clones, not every one. Of just over 90,000 clones listed, roughly 90% are singletons. The sequencing input was peripheral blood. The receptors come from a human donor with active COVID-19. The donor label of this sample is uncertain.

The chain is built from TRBV5-4 and TRBJ1-1; D not certain. Between the trimmed V and J ends, which lost 4 bases and 6 bases, there was a span of 19 bases. Germline CDR1 SGHNT, CDR2 YYREEE (reference sequence). CDR3 length: 15 residues. The CDR3 loop is CASSPGVIVVPEAFF. DNA of the CDR3: TGTGCCAGCAGCCCCGGGGTTATTGTCGTCCCTGAAGCTTTCTTT.

This chain connects TRBV4-2 to TRBJ2-3; no definite D call. Germline V lookup: CDR1 LGHNA, CDR2 YNFKEQ. V was trimmed by 5 bases and J by 2 bases, leaving 11 bases between them. CDR3 length equals 14 residues. The CDR3, as DNA: TGTGCCAGCAGCTCCCGTGGCATCACAGATACGCAGTATTTT. Translated, it gives CASSSRGITDTQYF.

This chain connects TRBV19 to TRBJ2-2; tentative D call: TRBD2 (6 bases). Trimming shortened V by 11 bases and J by 7 bases, and 11 bases separated the two germline ends. The CDR3 has 11 amino acids. The germline V gene has CDR1 LNHDA and CDR2 SQIVND (reference sequence). CDR3 DNA: TGTGCCGTTCGGAGGGGCGGGGAGCTGTTTTTT. This translates into CAVRRGGELFF.

V and J are TRBV5-1 and TRBJ2-2, with 7 bases that match TRBD1. The germline V gene has CDR1 SGHRS and CDR2 YFSETQ. This CDR3 is 18 amino acids long. V shed 0 bases, J shed 4 bases, and the junction held 12 bases outside the gene matches. The chain's CDR3 is CASSLAGVRDSLTGELFF. The CDR3 nucleotides are TGCGCCAGCAGCTTGGCAGGGGTAAGGGACAGTCTCACCGGGGAGCTGTTTTTT.

The chain uses TRBV10-1 and TRBJ2-7, with a possible D match to TRBD1 (5 bases). The CDR3 runs 11 residues. V lost 10 bases and J lost 3, with 10 bases in between. Germline-derived CDR1 and CDR2 are WNHNN and SYGVQD (reference sequence). The CDR3 DNA reads TGCGCCATCCGAACAGGCTACGAGCAGTACTTC. Protein product: CAIRTGYEQYF.

The chain is built from TRBV18 and TRBJ2-3, with D possibly being TRBD1 (5 bases). The V and J ends lost 6 bases and 9 bases respectively, with 16 bases between them. The CDR3 runs 13 residues. Germline CDR1 is KGHSH and CDR2 is LQKENI. In DNA form, the CDR3 reads TGTGCCAGCTCGTTCCAGGGTGGTGGCACGCAGTATTTT. This translates into CASSFQGGGTQYF. Using reference TRBV18 and TRBJ2-3 for the parts outside the CDR3, the full variable domain is NAGVMQNPRHLVRRRGQEARLRCSPMKGHSHVYWYRQLPEEGLKFMVYLQKENIIDESGMPKERFSAEFPKEGPSILRIQQVVRGDSAAYFCASSFQGGGTQYFGPGTRLTVL.

The chain couples TRBV7-2 to TRBJ2-3; 13 bases agree with TRBD2. The CDR3 consists of 17 residues. V shed 5 bases and J 4 bases; nucleotides not matched to a gene: 9. Germline CDR1 is SGHTA and CDR2 is FQGNSA. This CDR3 reads CASSPPWTSGGPDTQYF. In DNA form, the CDR3 reads TGTGCCAGCAGCCCCCCCTGGACTAGCGGGGGTCCAGATACGCAGTATTTT.

This clone was detected once. V and J are TRBV9 and TRBJ2-3, with D perhaps TRBD2 (6 bases). From germline, CDR1 is SGDLS and CDR2 YYNGEE. The CDR3 loop spans 13 amino acids. The V end was cut by 0 bases, the J end by 5 bases, with 7 bases between. The CDR3 DNA reads TGTGCCAGCAGCGTAGGGAGGGAAGATACGCAGTATTTT. Translating gives CASSVGREDTQYF.

This clone was recorded only once. The rearrangement links TRBV4-3 to TRBJ1-1, with 8 bases aligning to TRBD1. Per germline, CDR1 LGHNA and CDR2 YSLEER. The CDR3 loop spans 15 amino acids. The ends lost 1 base at V and 5 bases at J; junction bases unmatched: 6. CDR3 sequence reads: CASSQGNRGSTEAFF. The CDR3 nucleotides are TGCGCCAGCAGCCAAGGAAACAGGGGGAGTACTGAAGCTTTCTTT.

The chain couples TRBV5-1 to TRBJ2-6, with TRBD2 as a possible D gene (5 bases). V lost 2 bases, J lost 1 base, and 13 bases lay in between. The germline CDR1 and CDR2 sequences are SGHRS and YFSETQ. This CDR3 has 17 amino acids. The CDR3 is CASSFRGEASGANVLTF. The CDR3 DNA reads TGCGCCAGCAGCTTCCGGGGAGAAGCGTCTGGGGCCAACGTCCTGACTTTC. Supplemented by reference TRBV5-1 and TRBJ2-6, the full variable domain reads KAGVTQTPRYLIKTRGQQVTLSCSPISGHRSVSWYQQTPGQGLQFLFEYFSETQRNKGNFPGRFSGRQFSNSRSEMNVSTLELGDSALYLCASSFRGEASGANVLTFGAGSRLTVL.

The J gene is TRBJ1-2, the V gene TRBV10-3; 8 bases line up with TRBD1. V lost 6 bases, J lost 2 bases, and 5 bases stayed unmatched. The CDR3 covers 14 residues. The V gene's germline CDR1 is ENHRY and CDR2 SYGVKD. The CDR3 loop is CAIRATGENYGYTF. The CDR3 coding sequence is TGTGCCATCAGGGCGACAGGGGAAAACTATGGCTACACCTTC.

The rearrangement joins TRBV6-1 to TRBJ2-5; 12 nucleotides align to TRBD2. CDR1 MNHNS and CDR2 SASEGT come from the germline V gene. Trimming cost V 4 bases and J 4 bases; bases outside gene matches: 10. The CDR3 spans 17 residues. Here the CDR3 reads CASSATSGGPRVETQYF. DNA of the CDR3: TGTGCCAGCAGTGCGACTAGCGGGGGCCCCAGGGTAGAGACCCAGTACTTC.

The chain has TRBV7-2 and TRBJ2-5; D unresolved. The CDR3 sequence is 13 residues long. Germline V gene sequence: CDR1 SGHTA, CDR2 FQGNSA. V lost 3 bases, J lost 2 bases, and 7 bases lay in between. CDR3: CASSLTIQETQYF. DNA of the CDR3: TGTGCCAGCAGCTTGACAATTCAAGAGACCCAGTACTTC.

This clone appeared once. The chain joins TRBV24-1 to TRBJ1-1; 9 bases agree with TRBD1. V was pared by 1 base and J by 6 bases, with 11 bases of the junction left unmatched. The CDR3 has 17 amino acids. Germline assignment: CDR1 KGHDR and CDR2 SFDVKD. In nucleotides, the CDR3 is TGTGCCACCAGTGATTTTAGGACAGGGGCCAATGGGGCTGAAGCTTTCTTT. It is translated as CATSDFRTGANGAEAFF.

This clone was recorded only once. The chain carries TRBV27 and TRBJ2-5; D may be TRBD2 (6 bases). The CDR3 loop spans 15 amino acids. Between the trimmed V and J ends, which lost 4 bases and 5 bases, there was a span of 17 bases. Germline assignment: CDR1 MNHEY and CDR2 SMNVEV (reference sequence). CDR3 protein: CASSSQPGVSETQYF. The CDR3 DNA is TGTGCCAGCAGTTCCCAACCGGGGGTATCGGAGACCCAGTACTTC.